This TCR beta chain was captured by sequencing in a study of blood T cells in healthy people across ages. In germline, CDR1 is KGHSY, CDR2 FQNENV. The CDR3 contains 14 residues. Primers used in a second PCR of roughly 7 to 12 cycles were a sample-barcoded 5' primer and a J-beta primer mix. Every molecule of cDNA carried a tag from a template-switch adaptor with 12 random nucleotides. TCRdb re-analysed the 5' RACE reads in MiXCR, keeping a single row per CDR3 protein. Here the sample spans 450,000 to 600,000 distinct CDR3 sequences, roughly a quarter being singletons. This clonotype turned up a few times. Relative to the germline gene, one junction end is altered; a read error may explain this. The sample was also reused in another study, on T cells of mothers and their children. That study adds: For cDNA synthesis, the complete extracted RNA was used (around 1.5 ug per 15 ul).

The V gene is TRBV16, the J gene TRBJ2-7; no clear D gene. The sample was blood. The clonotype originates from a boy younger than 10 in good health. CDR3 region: CASNQEQSSYEQYF. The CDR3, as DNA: TGTGCCAGCAACCAAGAACAGAGCTCCTACGAGCAGTACTTC.